This T cell receptor beta chain was captured by sequencing in a study of blood T cell repertoires in COVID-19 (dated by TCRdb to about 2020). Some background on the complete study: Collaborator samples came from the United States, Italy and Spain and covered acute and convalescent phases of COVID-19. Nearly every sample came with metadata listing a de-identified subject ID, COVID-19 status, age in years and sex. The samples were drawn from the first 160 participants of the ongoing ImmuneRACE study and from 1,254 subjects provided by 6 global collaborators. Subjects who had been exposed to COVID-19, were actively infected with it, or had recovered from it provided the deeply sampled blood TCRbeta repertoires that made up the dataset. HLA class I and class II types, where available, came from metadata supplied by the sample provider rather than from assay-based typing. A freely available public database, intended as a resource for researchers studying the immune response to SARS-CoV-2, is where the repertoires were released. The prospective study material was composed of cDNA or gDNA derived from T cells, B-cell-depleted T cells, or PBMCs. Beyond this particular receptor, the publication reports: The quantity of clinical and demographic metadata differed by source and by participant and was supplied without curation.

V loses 5 bases of germline sequence and J loses 4 bases, and the interval between the two ends is 18 bases. Based on the germline V gene (reference sequence), the CDR1 and CDR2 sequences are LNHNV and YYDKDF. From the cysteine through the phenylalanine, the CDR3 covers 15 amino acids. Of the read, only the CDR3 DNA is kept; its 45 bases are in frame from base 1. The immunoSEQ Assay, a bias-controlled multiplex PCR, was used to amplify TCRbeta CDR3 regions from genomic DNA. The paper's processing steps were these. The number of nucleated cells in each sample was estimated from the amplification of reference gene primers within the assay. To quantify the absolute abundance of each unique TCRbeta CDR3 rearrangement, sequence reads were collapsed and filtered. For each sample, productive Simpson clonality was calculated as the square root of Simpson's diversity index over productive rearrangements. TCRdb took this table from immuneACCESS and kept in-frame rearrangements with V and J called. Such tables lack part of the clones; where checked against another copy, unresolved V genes explain under half of the gap, and the rest is unexplained. The V and J calls and the clone size are those of that table, but D and trimming were determined from the DNA. In this sample the table shows fewer than 350,000 clones, around 85% of which occur a single time. Around 4.5% of the sample rests with the top ten.

Whole blood was collected in K2EDTA tubes by collaborating institutions according to the institutions' own protocols. For TCRbeta analysis, collaborator samples were shipped as frozen whole blood, as isolated PBMCs, or as DNA extracted from either sample type. Comment on this clone: No antigen is known for it. Per-base quality was not reported, and no clone a single base away is much larger than it.

This TCR derives from a woman in her 50s with active or convalescent COVID-19. Sequencing was done on a sample of peripheral blood. The V gene is TRBV15 and the J gene is TRBJ2-7, and perhaps TRBD2 as D gene, on 5 matching bases. DNA sequence: TGTGCCACCAGCGTTTCGGAGGCGAGGGCTTACGAGCAGTACTTC. Its protein reads: CATSVSEARAYEQYF.